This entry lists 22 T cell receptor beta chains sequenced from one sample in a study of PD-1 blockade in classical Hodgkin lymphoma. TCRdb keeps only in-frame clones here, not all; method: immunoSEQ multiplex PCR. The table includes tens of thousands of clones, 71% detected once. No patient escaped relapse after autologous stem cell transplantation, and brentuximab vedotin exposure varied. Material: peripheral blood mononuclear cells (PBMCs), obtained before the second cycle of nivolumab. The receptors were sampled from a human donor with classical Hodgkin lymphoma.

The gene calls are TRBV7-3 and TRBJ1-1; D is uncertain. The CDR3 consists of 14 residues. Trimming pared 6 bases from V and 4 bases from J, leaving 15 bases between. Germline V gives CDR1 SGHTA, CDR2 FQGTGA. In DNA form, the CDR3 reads TGTGCCAGCAGTCCGGGCGCTATCACCACTGAAGCTTTCTTT. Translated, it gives CASSPGAITTEAFF.

The CDR3 DNA is TGTGCCAGCAGGCCTTCGGACCTTGGGCGCTACACCTTC. This gives the protein CASRPSDLGRYTF. The chain uses TRBV7-8 and TRBJ1-2; no clear D gene. V lost 6 bases to trimming and J lost 9 bases, with 17 bases between them. The CDR3 covers 13 residues. The germline CDR1 and CDR2 sequences are SGHVS and FQNEAQ.

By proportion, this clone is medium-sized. The CDR3 here is CASSPHSQGTNSPLHF. The CDR3 nucleotides read TGTGCCAGCAGTCCTCATTCACAGGGGACAAATTCACCCCTCCACTTT. The V call is TRBV28, the J call TRBJ1-6; 7 nucleotides line up with TRBD1. V trimming: 5 bases; J trimming: 7 bases; junction bases outside the gene matches: 11. The V gene's germline CDR1 is MDHEN and CDR2 SYDVKM. The CDR3 is 16 amino acids.

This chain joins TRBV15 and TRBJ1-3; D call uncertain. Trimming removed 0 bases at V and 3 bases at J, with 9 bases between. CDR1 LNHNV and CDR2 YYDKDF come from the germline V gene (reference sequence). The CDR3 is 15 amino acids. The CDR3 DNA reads TGTGCCACCAGCAGAGATCGAGGGTTTGGAAACACCATATATTTT. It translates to CATSRDRGFGNTIYF.

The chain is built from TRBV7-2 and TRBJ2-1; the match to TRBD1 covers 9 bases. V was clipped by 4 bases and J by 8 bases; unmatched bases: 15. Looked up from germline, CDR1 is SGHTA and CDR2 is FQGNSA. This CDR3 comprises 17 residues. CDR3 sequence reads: CASSSPGTGRSFYEQFF. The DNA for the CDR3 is TGTGCCAGCAGCTCCCCAGGGACAGGGCGTTCGTTTTATGAGCAGTTCTTC.

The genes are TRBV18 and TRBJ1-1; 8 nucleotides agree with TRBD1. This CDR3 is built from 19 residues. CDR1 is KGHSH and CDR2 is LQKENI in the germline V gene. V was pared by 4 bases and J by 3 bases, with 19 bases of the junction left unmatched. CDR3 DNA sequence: TGTGCCAGCTCACGTCTCTTTCCTCAGGGGGCCCAGACGGACACTGAAGCTTTCTTT. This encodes CASSRLFPQGAQTDTEAFF.

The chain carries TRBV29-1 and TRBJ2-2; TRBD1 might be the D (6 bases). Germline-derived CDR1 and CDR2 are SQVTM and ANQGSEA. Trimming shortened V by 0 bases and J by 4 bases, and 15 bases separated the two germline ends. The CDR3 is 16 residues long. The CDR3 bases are TGCAGCGTTGAAGATCGCCTCAGGGGTTCCACCGGGGAGCTGTTTTTT. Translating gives CSVEDRLRGSTGELFF.

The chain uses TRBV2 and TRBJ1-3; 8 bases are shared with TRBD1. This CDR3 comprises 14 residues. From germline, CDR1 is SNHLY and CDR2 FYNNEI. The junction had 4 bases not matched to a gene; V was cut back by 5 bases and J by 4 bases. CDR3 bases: TGTGCCAGCAGTATGGACAGGGCCGGAAACACCATATATTTT. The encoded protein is CASSMDRAGNTIYF.

The CDR3 sequence is CATSRDQQYTEAFF. The CDR3 DNA reads as TGTGCCACCAGCAGAGATCAACAGTACACTGAAGCTTTCTTT. The chain combines TRBV15 with TRBJ1-1; no clear D. This CDR3 is built from 14 residues. V shed 0 bases and J shed 3 bases, with 8 bases lying between them. Germline CDR1 is LNHNV and CDR2 is YYDKDF (reference sequence).

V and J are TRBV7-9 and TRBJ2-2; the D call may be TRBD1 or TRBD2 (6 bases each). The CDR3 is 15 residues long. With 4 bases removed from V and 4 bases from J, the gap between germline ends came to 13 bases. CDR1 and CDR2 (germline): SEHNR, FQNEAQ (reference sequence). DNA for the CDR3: TGTGCCAGCAGCTCCGTGGGGGGCTTCACCGGGGAGCTGTTTTTT. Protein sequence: CASSSVGGFTGELFF.

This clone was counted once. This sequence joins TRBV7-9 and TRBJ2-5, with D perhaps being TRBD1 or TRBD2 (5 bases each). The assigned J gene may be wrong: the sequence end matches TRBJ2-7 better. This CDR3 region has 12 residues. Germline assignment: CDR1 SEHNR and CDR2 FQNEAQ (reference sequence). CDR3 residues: CASRRGAYEQYF. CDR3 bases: TGTGCCAGCAGGAGGGGTGCCTACGAGCAGTACTTC.

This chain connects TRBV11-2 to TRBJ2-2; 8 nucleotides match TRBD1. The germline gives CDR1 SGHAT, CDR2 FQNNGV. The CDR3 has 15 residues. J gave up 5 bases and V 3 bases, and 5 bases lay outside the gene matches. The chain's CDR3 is CASSFAGQETGELFF. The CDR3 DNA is TGTGCCAGCAGCTTTGCGGGACAGGAAACCGGGGAGCTGTTTTTT.

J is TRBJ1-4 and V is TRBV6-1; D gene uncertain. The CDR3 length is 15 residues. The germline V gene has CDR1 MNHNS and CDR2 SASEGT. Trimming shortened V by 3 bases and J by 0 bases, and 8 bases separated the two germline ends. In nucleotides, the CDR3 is TGTGCCAGCAGTGAGGCAGCCGCAACTAATGAAAAACTGTTTTTT. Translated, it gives CASSEAAATNEKLFF.

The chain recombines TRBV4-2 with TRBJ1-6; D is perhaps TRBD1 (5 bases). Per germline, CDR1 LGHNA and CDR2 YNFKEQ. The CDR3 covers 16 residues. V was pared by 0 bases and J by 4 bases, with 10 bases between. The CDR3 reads CASSQELGRYNSPLHF. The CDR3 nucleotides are TGTGCCAGCAGCCAAGAACTGGGACGGTATAATTCACCCCTCCACTTT.

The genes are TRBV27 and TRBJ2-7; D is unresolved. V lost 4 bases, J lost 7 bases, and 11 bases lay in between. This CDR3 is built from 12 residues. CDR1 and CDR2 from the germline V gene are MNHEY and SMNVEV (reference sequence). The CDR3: CASSSKLGEQYF. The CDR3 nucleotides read TGTGCCAGCAGTTCCAAGCTGGGGGAGCAGTACTTC.

For the CDR3, the DNA is TGTGCCAGCAGCTTAATAGGGACATGGGGGTCGACAGGGAGAGAAGGCTACACCTTC. Translated, it gives CASSLIGTWGSTGREGYTF. The V gene is TRBV7-8, the J gene TRBJ1-2; 7 positions agree with TRBD1. Per the germline V gene, CDR1 is SGHVS and CDR2 is FQNEAQ. This CDR3 contains 19 residues. The V gene end was trimmed by 2 bases and the J gene end by 8 bases; junction bases not matched to a gene: 23.

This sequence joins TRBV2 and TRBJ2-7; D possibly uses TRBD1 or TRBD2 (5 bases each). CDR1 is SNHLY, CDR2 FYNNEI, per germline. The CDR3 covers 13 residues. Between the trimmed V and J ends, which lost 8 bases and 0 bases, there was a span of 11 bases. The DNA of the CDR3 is TGTGCCAGCGGGACGGCGGACTCCTACGAGCAGTACTTC. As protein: CASGTADSYEQYF.

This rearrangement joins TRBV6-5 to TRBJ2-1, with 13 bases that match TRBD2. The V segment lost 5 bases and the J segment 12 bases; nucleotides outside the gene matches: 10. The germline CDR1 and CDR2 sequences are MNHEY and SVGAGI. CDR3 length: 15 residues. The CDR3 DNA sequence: TGTGCCAGCAGTCTTACGACTAGCGGGGGGCGGGGGCAGTTCTTC. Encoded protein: CASSLTTSGGRGQFF.

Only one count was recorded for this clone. The CDR3 loop reads CASSVDERVPEAFF. For the CDR3, the DNA is TGTGCCAGCAGCGTAGACGAAAGGGTCCCTGAAGCTTTCTTT. The V gene is TRBV9, the J gene TRBJ1-1; D not certain. From germline, CDR1 is SGDLS and CDR2 YYNGEE. The V end was cut by 0 bases, the J end by 6 bases, with 12 bases between. This CDR3 comprises 14 residues.

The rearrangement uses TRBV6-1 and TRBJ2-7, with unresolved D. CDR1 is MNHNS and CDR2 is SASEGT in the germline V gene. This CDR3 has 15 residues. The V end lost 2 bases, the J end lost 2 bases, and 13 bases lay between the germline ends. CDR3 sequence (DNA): TGTGCCAGCAGTGAAATAGTGTACTCCCCCTACGAGCAGTACTTC. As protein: CASSEIVYSPYEQYF.

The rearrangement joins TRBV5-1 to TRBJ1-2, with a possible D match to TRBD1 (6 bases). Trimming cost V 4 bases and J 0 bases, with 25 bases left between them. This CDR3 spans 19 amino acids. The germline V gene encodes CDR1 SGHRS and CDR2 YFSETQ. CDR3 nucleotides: TGCGCCAGCAGCAGTCAGGGACAAGGACCCGGGTCAGCTAACTATGGCTACACCTTC. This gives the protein CASSSQGQGPGSANYGYTF.

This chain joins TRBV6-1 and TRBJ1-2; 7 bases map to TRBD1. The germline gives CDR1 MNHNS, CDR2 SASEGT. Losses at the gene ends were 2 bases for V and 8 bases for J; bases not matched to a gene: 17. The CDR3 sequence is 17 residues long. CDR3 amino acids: CASSEFRSQGTERGYTF. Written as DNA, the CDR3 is TGTGCCAGCAGTGAATTTAGGAGTCAGGGGACAGAGAGAGGCTACACCTTC.